This TCR beta chain was found in a study of spatial heterogeneity in lung cancer. Overall study: There were, on average, more than eight raw-read appearances for each unique TCR and UMI combination. The study, taken as a whole, reports: It was found that expanded intratumoral alpha and beta TCR counts tracked tumor mutation counts.

Sample time point: sample taken at primary tumor resection. Unsorted samples of tumor, nontumor lung or frozen PBMC had their whole RNA sequenced. Each CDR3 protein is one row after TCRdb ran MiXCR on the 5' RACE reads. The top ten clones hold 36% of a sample with around 12,000 distinct CDR3 sequences, under 6.5% of them seen once. This clonotype was seen repeatedly, ten times or more. Its antigen is undetermined. The germline gives CDR1 SGHTA, CDR2 FQGNSA. The V gene lost 0 bases and the J gene lost 4 bases, with 12 bases spanning the gap. CDR3 length equals 15 residues. Sequenced material: lung tumor tissue, taken at surgery. This chain uses TRBV7-2 with TRBJ1-1; no definite D call. The TCR originated in a male donor with early-stage non-small cell lung cancer. CDR3 nucleotides: TGTGCCAGCAGCTTAGCGGATTTTGGGTCCACTGAAGCTTTCTTT. This gives the protein CASSLADFGSTEAFF.